These T cell receptor beta chains were read from a single sample in a study of CXCR3-negative and CXCR3-positive naive CD8 T cells. TCRdb reprocessed the 5' RACE reads and stores each CDR3 protein as one record, lacking DNA. The sample's table shows 95,000 to 100,000 distinct CDR3 sequences. Sequencing used naive CXCR3+ CD8+ T cells from blood. These receptors were taken from a human donor in good health. Some clones in this sample may be carry-over from other donors' samples. Each CDR3 is given with its conserved first and last residue. Each record gives: clone size, V gene, J gene, CDR3 protein. Rows give clone size only sometimes, using once, few, many, or a class for an expanded clone.

-	TRBV27	TRBJ2-7	CASRPQPYVGEQYF
medium-sized	TRBV20-1	TRBJ2-1	CSALGQGPSYNEQFF
-	TRBV20-1	TRBJ2-1	CSAGGSGGVYNEQFF
-	TRBV28	TRBJ1-2	CASSSGQGSVDYGYTF
-	TRBV30	TRBJ2-2	CAWRTEVNTGELFF
-	TRBV18	TRBJ1-1	CASSGIKTEAFF
-	TRBV27	TRBJ2-7	CASKGQGLFQQYF
-	TRBV20-1	TRBJ2-5	CSAISGLAVQETQYF
-	TRBV7-3	TRBJ2-1	CASSLTGTSDNEQFF
-	TRBV27	TRBJ2-3	CASSLLWTERIDTQYF
-	TRBV20-1	TRBJ1-2	CSARGGIANYGYTF
-	TRBV29-1	TRBJ1-2	CSGQGTNYGYTF
-	TRBV14	TRBJ1-5	CASGEQGAANQPQHF
-	TRBV28	TRBJ2-5	CASSSRAEETQYF
-	TRBV28	TRBJ1-5	CASSYTPRVGNQPQHF
-	TRBV2	TRBJ2-1	CASSETTPQFF
-	TRBV20-1	TRBJ1-5	CSARDEFTWTGVFQPQHF
-	TRBV7-9	TRBJ1-6	CASSSAAPPLHF
-	TRBV11-2	TRBJ2-5	CASRPMAVQETQYF
-	TRBV9	TRBJ2-7	CASSVRDSSYEQYF
-	TRBV3-1	TRBJ1-1	CASSQDLSREGTEAFF
-	TRBV20-1	TRBJ2-3	CSARPAGGHDTQYF
-	TRBV28	TRBJ2-5	CASSLGDNGEETQYF
-	TRBV11-3	TRBJ2-1	CASSLDQVGYNEQFF
-	TRBV11-2	TRBJ1-5	CASKGTRENQPQHF
-	TRBV6-1	TRBJ2-7	CASSVTGYEQYF
-	TRBV27	TRBJ2-1	CASSPRQGYNEQFF
-	TRBV7-9	TRBJ2-7	CASSLDRGVYEQYF
-	TRBV29-1	TRBJ2-2	CSVDTGSGTGELFF
-	TRBV5-1	TRBJ2-1	CASSLNGGTGTYNEQFF
-	TRBV6-6	TRBJ2-3	CASSWQGSSTDTQYF
-	TRBV6-2/TRBV6-3	TRBJ1-5	CASSPGGDSNQPQHF
-	TRBV7-8	TRBJ2-1	CASSLSKAYNEQFF
-	TRBV27	TRBJ2-3	CASSEGTSGGLGTDTQYF
-	TRBV12-3/TRBV12-4	TRBJ1-1	CASSLVDPTGEAFF
-	TRBV19	TRBJ1-2	CASVDSWFGYTF
-	TRBV29-1	TRBJ1-3	CSVEDGQAYTIYF
-	TRBV29-1	TRBJ1-1	CSVEVRRKMNTEAFF
-	TRBV20-1	TRBJ1-5	CSALGQGPTYSNQPQHF
-	TRBV13	TRBJ2-7	CASTGRNYEQYF
-	TRBV27	TRBJ1-2	CASRERPGRSNYGYTF
-	TRBV29-1	TRBJ2-7	CSVEESSYEQYF
-	TRBV3-1	TRBJ2-7	CASTHKQGHEQYF
-	TRBV20-1	TRBJ2-7	CSAQIEGGVLSYEQYF
-	TRBV20-1	TRBJ2-7	CSAPISDYPATYEQYF
-	TRBV7-3	TRBJ2-1	CASSLSPLVASSYNEQFF
-	TRBV4-1	TRBJ1-5	CASSQGGSQPQHF
-	TRBV4-2	TRBJ2-7	CASSPQTNTYEQYF
-	TRBV7-9	TRBJ2-5	CASSFGARQFERQETQYF
-	TRBV6-6	TRBJ2-1	CASSYLGTGGDEQFF
-	TRBV12-3/TRBV12-4	TRBJ1-2	CASTMGQSYGYTF
-	TRBV6-2/TRBV6-3	TRBJ2-1	CASSYTPLTPYNEQFF
-	TRBV27	TRBJ2-7	CASSLDHTYEQYF
-	TRBV12-3/TRBV12-4	TRBJ2-1	CASSLDHRGAYNEQFF